One and the same sample provided the 8 T cell receptor beta chains below, sequenced in a study of T cells after yellow fever vaccination. TCRdb reanalysed the 5' RACE reads using MiXCR and keeps one entry per CDR3 protein. Among around 63,000 distinct CDR3 sequences, 6.5% to 9% were seen once, and the ten largest hold 36%. Here the sequenced sample was CD8+ T cells sorted from PBMCs, taken 15 days after the yellow fever booster vaccination. The source of these receptors is a man younger than 40 who received the YFV17D yellow fever vaccine.

This clonotype was observed many times. The chain is built from TRBV20-1 and TRBJ2-7; tentative D call: TRBD1 (6 bases). This CDR3 contains 14 residues. The V end was cut by 4 bases, the J end by 4 bases, with 17 bases between. Per germline, CDR1 DFQATT and CDR2 SNEGSKA (reference sequence). CDR3 loop: CSANGRGEFYEQYF. CDR3 nucleotides: TGCAGTGCTAATGGCAGGGGCGAATTTTACGAGCAGTACTTC.

This clonotype occurred a few times. At one end, the junction sequence differs from germline, possibly due to a read error. V is TRBV20-1 and J is TRBJ2-3; a weak D match, TRBD2 (6 bases). Germline CDR1 DFQATT, CDR2 SNEGSKA (reference sequence). There are 16 residues in the CDR3. CDR3 bases: TGCTGTGCTCCCGATTTGGGCGGGACTAGCACAGATACGCAGTATTTT. Amino acids: CCAPDLGGTSTDTQYF.

This clonotype was seen repeatedly, ten times or more. This chain uses TRBV7-9 with TRBJ2-7; D ambiguous. V was cut by 1 base and J by 5 bases, with 9 bases left in between. Germline CDR1 and CDR2: SEHNR and FQNEAQ (reference sequence). The CDR3 totals 13 residues. The CDR3 DNA reads TGTGCCAGCAGCTTAGAACACCCAGACGAGCAGTACTTC. The encoded protein is CASSLEHPDEQYF.

This clonotype showed up many times. This chain uses TRBV25-1 with TRBJ2-1; D might be TRBD1 (6 bases). Germline CDR1 and CDR2: MGHDK and SYGVNS. This CDR3 is built from 16 residues. Trimming stripped 2 bases from V and 5 bases from J, with 16 bases between. DNA for the CDR3: TGTGCCAGCAGTGAACTGAAGGGGGAGCCCCACAATGAGCAGTTCTTC. Translated, it gives CASSELKGEPHNEQFF. Full variable domain (outside the CDR3, taken from reference TRBV25-1 and TRBJ2-1): EADIYQTPRYLVIGTGKKITLECSQTMGHDKMYWYQQDPGMELHLIHYSYGVNSTEKGDLSSESTVSRIRTEHFPLTLESARPSHTSQYLCASSELKGEPHNEQFFGPGTRLTVL.

The V gene is TRBV4-2, the J gene TRBJ1-2, with D possibly being TRBD1 (6 bases). CDR1 is LGHNA and CDR2 is YNFKEQ in the germline V gene. V lost 2 bases, J lost 2 bases, and 21 bases lay in between. The CDR3 totals 18 residues. For the CDR3, the DNA is TGTGCCAGCAGCCAACCCGGGACACAAACGCTAATCAACTATGGCTACACCTTC. It yields the protein CASSQPGTQTLINYGYTF.

This chain connects TRBV6-1 to TRBJ2-3, with 8 bases identical to TRBD2. Germline V CDR1 and CDR2: MNHNS, SASEGT. The J segment lost 0 bases and the V segment lost 6 bases, leaving 17 bases of the junction unmatched. The CDR3 has 19 residues. CDR3 in DNA: TGTGCCAGCAGCCCCACGGGGGGGCTACTACAAAGTAGCACAGATACGCAGTATTTT. The encoded protein is CASSPTGGLLQSSTDTQYF.

This clonotype was seen repeatedly, ten times or more. The chain joins TRBV20-1 to TRBJ2-3; 7 bases agree with TRBD1. The CDR3 totals 16 residues. J lost 0 bases, V lost 3 bases, and 9 bases had no gene match. Germline loops: CDR1 DFQATT, CDR2 SNEGSKA (reference sequence). The CDR3 sequence: CSASITFRGSTDTQYF. As DNA, the CDR3 is TGCAGTGCTAGCATAACATTCAGGGGGAGCACAGATACGCAGTATTTT.

This sequence joins TRBV6-5 and TRBJ2-5; 8 nucleotides agree with TRBD1. The ends lost 4 bases at V and 2 bases at J; junction bases unmatched: 0. The germline V gene has CDR1 MNHEY and CDR2 SVGAGI. This CDR3 has 13 residues. The CDR3 sequence: CASSWTGQETQYF. Here the CDR3 DNA reads TGTGCCAGCAGTTGGACAGGGCAAGAGACCCAGTACTTC.